The 5 T cell receptor beta chains listed next were all sequenced from one sample in a study of neurological immune-mediated disorders. TCRdb reanalysed the 5' RACE reads using MiXCR and keeps one entry per CDR3 protein. The repertoire has tens of thousands of distinct CDR3 sequences, nearly 6% of them found once; the top ten carry roughly 7.9%. Sample time point: longitudinal time-point 2. Sequencing was carried out using PBMCs. These receptors were taken from a woman in her sixties with multiple sclerosis.

In this sample, this clonotype turned up many times. In nucleotides, the CDR3 is TGTGCCAGCACCCCCACGCGGTTTTATAGCAATCAGCCCCAGCATTTT. Amino acids: CASTPTRFYSNQPQHF. The rearrangement links TRBV7-8 to TRBJ1-5; no clear D gene. Per the germline V gene, CDR1 is SGHVS and CDR2 is FQNEAQ. Trimming cost V 7 bases and J 0 bases, with 16 bases left between them. This CDR3 has 16 amino acids.

The table lists this clonotype with many counts. The chain is built from TRBV6-5 and TRBJ1-4; D ambiguous. This CDR3 contains 14 residues. Looked up from germline, CDR1 is MNHEY and CDR2 is SVGAGI. Trimming took off 7 bases at V and 3 bases at J, with 12 bases between the two ends. CDR3 sequence: CASTSHRANEKLFF. The CDR3 DNA is TGTGCCAGCACCTCACATAGGGCTAATGAAAAACTGTTTTTT.

This clonotype was seen repeatedly, ten times or more. This CDR3 is CASSKGLAGPDTQYF. The CDR3 DNA reads as TGCGCCAGCAGCAAAGGACTAGCGGGGCCAGATACGCAGTATTTT. This rearrangement joins TRBV5-1 to TRBJ2-3, with 12 bases matching TRBD2. V shed 4 bases and J 4 bases; nucleotides not matched to a gene: 4. CDR1 is SGHRS and CDR2 is YFSETQ in the germline V gene. CDR3 length: 15 residues.

There are many counts of this clonotype. CDR3 in DNA: TGCAGTGCTAAAGACAGGGGGCAAGGCTACACCTTC. Its translation: CSAKDRGQGYTF. The V and J genes are TRBV20-1 and TRBJ1-2; 10 bases align to TRBD1. Unmatched junction bases numbered 4, after V lost 4 bases and J lost 8 bases. Germline lookup yields CDR1 DFQATT and CDR2 SNEGSKA (reference sequence). The CDR3 loop spans 12 amino acids.

This clonotype has a count of ten or more. V is TRBV14 and J is TRBJ1-1; D gene ambiguous. CDR1 and CDR2 from the germline V gene are SGHDN and FVKESK. Trimming left V 4 bases short and J 11 bases short, with 20 bases between. This CDR3 comprises 14 residues. The CDR3 spells CASSPGSFSAGAFF. Written as DNA, the CDR3 is TGTGCCAGCAGCCCCGGGAGCTTTTCCGCGGGGGCTTTCTTT.